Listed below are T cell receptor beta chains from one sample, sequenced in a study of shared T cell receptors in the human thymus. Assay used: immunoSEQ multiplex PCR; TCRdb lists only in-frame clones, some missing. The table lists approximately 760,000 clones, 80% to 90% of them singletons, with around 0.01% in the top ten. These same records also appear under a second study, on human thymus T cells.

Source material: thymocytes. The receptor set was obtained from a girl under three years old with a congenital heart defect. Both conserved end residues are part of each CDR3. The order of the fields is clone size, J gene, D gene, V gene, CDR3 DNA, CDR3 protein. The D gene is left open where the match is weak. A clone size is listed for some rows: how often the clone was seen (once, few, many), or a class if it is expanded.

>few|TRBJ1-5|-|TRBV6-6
TGTGCCACCCGACTGATCAATCAGCCCCAGCATTTT
CATRLINQPQHF
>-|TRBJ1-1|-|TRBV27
TGTGCCAGCAGTTTAGGTGCAGAAATGAACACTGAAGCTTTCTTT
CASSLGAEMNTEAFF
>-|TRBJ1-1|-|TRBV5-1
TGCGCCAGCAGCTTTACCCCGGGTGTGGGCACTGAAGCTTTCTTT
CASSFTPGVGTEAFF
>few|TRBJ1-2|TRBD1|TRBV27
TGTGCCAGCAGTTTCACAGGGGGGGAAGGCTACACCTTC
CASSFTGGEGYTF
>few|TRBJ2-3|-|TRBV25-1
TGTGCCAGCAGTGATCCCGAGCAAGTCTTAGATACGCAGTATTTT
CASSDPEQVLDTQYF
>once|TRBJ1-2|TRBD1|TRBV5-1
TGCGCCAGCAGCACCGACAGGGGTTATGGCTACACCTTC
CASSTDRGYGYTF
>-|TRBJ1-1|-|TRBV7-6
TGTGCCAGCAGCTCTAGTTGGGGCCATATCCAGGGAAGGATTTTTATGAACACTGAAGCTTTCTTT
CASSSSWGHIQGRIFMNTEAFF
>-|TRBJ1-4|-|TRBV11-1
TGTGCCAGCAGCTCTTTGGGGGCAGAGGATGAAAAACTGTTTTTT
CASSSLGAEDEKLFF
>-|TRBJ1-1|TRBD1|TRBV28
TGTGCCAGCAGTTTGAAGGGACAGCTCATGAACACTGAAGCTTTCTTT
CASSLKGQLMNTEAFF
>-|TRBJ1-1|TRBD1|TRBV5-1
TGCGCCAGCAGCCTGGGACAGGGTGGTACTGAAGCTTTCTTT
CASSLGQGGTEAFF
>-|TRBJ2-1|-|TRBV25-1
TGTGCCAGCAGTGTTTGGGGCTGGGGCAATGAGCAGTTCTTC
CASSVWGWGNEQFF
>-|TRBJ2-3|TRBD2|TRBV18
TGTGCCAGCTCACCGGCTAGCGGGGGGGCGGTAGATACGCAGTATTTT
CASSPASGGAVDTQYF
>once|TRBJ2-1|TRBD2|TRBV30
TGTGCCTGGAAGGCTAGCGGGGGGGTCTCCTACAATGAGCAGTTCTTC
CAWKASGGVSYNEQFF
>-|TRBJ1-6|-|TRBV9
TGTGCCAGCAGCGTAGGGAACAGGGATCCTTCACCCCTCCACTTT
CASSVGNRDPSPLHF
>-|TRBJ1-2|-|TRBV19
TGTGCCAGTAGTATAGGACAGCAATTCAGGGGTGGCTACACCTTC
CASSIGQQFRGGYTF
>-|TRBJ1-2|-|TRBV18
TGTGCCAGCTCATCTTTAGGGGTTCACTATGGCTACACCTTC
CASSSLGVHYGYTF
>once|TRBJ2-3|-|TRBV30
TGTGCCTGGAGTGTACTAATTCGACCCCCTTTCAAAATCGTCCCAGGGGCGAGCACAGATACGCAGTATTTT
CAWSVLIRPPFKIVPGASTDTQYF
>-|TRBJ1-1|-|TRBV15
TGTGCCACCAGCAGAGATTCAGGGATTACGGGTGAAGCTTTCTTT
CATSRDSGITGEAFF
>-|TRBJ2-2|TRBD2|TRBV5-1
TGCGCCAGCAACCGGGACTACCGCACCGGGGAGCTGTTTTTT
CASNRDYRTGELFF
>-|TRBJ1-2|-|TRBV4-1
TGCGCCAGCAGCCAACGGACTACCGGGGTTGACGGCTACACCTTC
CASSQRTTGVDGYTF
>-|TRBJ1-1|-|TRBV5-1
TGCGCCAGCAGTTTGGCGGCACGCGGGTACACTGAAGCTTTCTTT
CASSLAARGYTEAFF
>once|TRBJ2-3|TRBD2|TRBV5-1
TGCGCCAGCAGCTTGGCGGTTTATAGCGGGGGTTTCACAGATACGCAGTATTTT
CASSLAVYSGGFTDTQYF
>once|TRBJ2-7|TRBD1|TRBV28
TGTGCCAGCAGTTTACGGGGGACAGGGCAACCCAACTACGAGCAGTACTTC
CASSLRGTGQPNYEQYF
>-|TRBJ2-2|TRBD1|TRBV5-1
TGCGCCAGCAGCTTGGCCAGGGGGAACGGGGAGCTGTTTTTT
CASSLARGNGELFF
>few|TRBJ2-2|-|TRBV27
TGTGCCAGCAGTAGAGGGGGACACCTGAACACCGGGGAGCTGTTTTTT
CASSRGGHLNTGELFF
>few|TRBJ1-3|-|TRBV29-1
TGCAGCGTTGTAGTCCCCTCCCTACCTTCTGGAAACACCATATATTTT
CSVVVPSLPSGNTIYF
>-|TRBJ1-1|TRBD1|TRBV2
TGTGCCAGCAGTGAAGCTAGGACAGGGTCGAACACTGAAGCTTTCTTT
CASSEARTGSNTEAFF
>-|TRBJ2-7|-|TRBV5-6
TGTGCCAGCAGCTCCAACTACGAGCAGTACTTC
CASSSNYEQYF
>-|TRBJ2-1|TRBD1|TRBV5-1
TGCGCCAGCAGCTTGTCGACAGGGGTAGGAGAGCAGTTCTTC
CASSLSTGVGEQFF
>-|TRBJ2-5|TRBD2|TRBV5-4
TGTGCCAGCAGCTTGGATACTAGCGGGGGCCACCAAGAGACCCAGTACTTC
CASSLDTSGGHQETQYF
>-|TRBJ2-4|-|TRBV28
TGTGCCAGCAGTTTAGGGAGACGATCACTAGCCAAAAACATTCAGTACTTC
CASSLGRRSLAKNIQYF
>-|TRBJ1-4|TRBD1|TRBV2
TGTGCCAGCATCAGGGGGCCGGATGAAAAACTGTTTTTT
CASIRGPDEKLFF
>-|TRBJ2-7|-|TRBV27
TGTGCCAGCAGTCCCCGACAGCGAAACTACGAGCAGTACTTC
CASSPRQRNYEQYF
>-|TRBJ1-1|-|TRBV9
TGTGCCAGCAGCCCCCAGAGGCCTGGGTGGAACACTGAAGCTTTCTTT
CASSPQRPGWNTEAFF
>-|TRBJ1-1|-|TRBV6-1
TGTGCCAGCAGTCAACCGGGACACCAGAACACTGAAGCTTTCTTT
CASSQPGHQNTEAFF
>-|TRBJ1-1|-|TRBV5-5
TGTGCCAGCAGCTTGGACAGATTGAACACTGAAGCTTTCTTT
CASSLDRLNTEAFF
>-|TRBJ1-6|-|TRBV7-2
TGTGCCAGCAGCTTAGCGTCACAGGTGAATTCACCCCTCCACTTT
CASSLASQVNSPLHF
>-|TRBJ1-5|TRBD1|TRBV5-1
TGCGCCAGCAGCTTGACAGGGGTTGATCAGCCCCAGCATTTT
CASSLTGVDQPQHF
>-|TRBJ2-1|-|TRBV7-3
TGTGCCAGCAGCTTAGAGGGCAGTTACAATGAGCAGTTCTTC
CASSLEGSYNEQFF
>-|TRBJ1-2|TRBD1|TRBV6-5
TGTGCCAGCCATAGACAGGGGGCGTCCATGTTTGGCTACACCTTC
CASHRQGASMFGYTF
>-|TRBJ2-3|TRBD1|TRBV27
TGTGCCAGCAGTACGAAACTGACAGGGGGTAGCACAGATACGCAGTATTTT
CASSTKLTGGSTDTQYF
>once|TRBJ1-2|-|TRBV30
TGTGCCTGGAATGAATGCGGGGGAATGCCTTATGGCTACACCTTC
CAWNECGGMPYGYTF